The 3 T cell receptor beta chains given below trace back to one sample, sequenced in a study of control samples from healthy donors and cancer patients. Profiled with immunoSEQ multiplex PCR; TCRdb holds only in-frame clones, not every one. The sample includes about 130,000 clones, 87% of them seen just once. The source material was blood. These receptors all come from a man between 18 and 35 years old in good health.

V gene TRBV7-3 combines with J gene TRBJ2-5; D call uncertain. CDR1 SGHTA and CDR2 FQGTGA come from the germline V gene. Trimming stripped 2 bases from V and 1 base from J, with 11 bases between. The CDR3 loop spans 15 amino acids. In DNA form, the CDR3 reads TGTGCCAGCAGCTTAGGCCAAAGTTTCCAAGAGACCCAGTACTTC. It is translated as CASSLGQSFQETQYF.

The genes are TRBV19 and TRBJ2-7; 9 bases are shared with TRBD1. V dropped 6 bases and J dropped 5; count of bases not matched to a gene: 5. In germline, CDR1 is LNHDA, CDR2 SQIVND (reference sequence). The length of the CDR3 is 13 residues. CDR3 nucleotide sequence: TGTGCCAGTAGCCAGAGGACAGGGGACGAGCAGTACTTC. Translation gives CASSQRTGDEQYF.

The rearrangement uses TRBV4-2 and TRBJ1-6, with TRBD1 as a possible D gene (5 bases). Deletions cut 1 base from V and 0 bases from J, with 10 bases between. Germline assignment: CDR1 LGHNA and CDR2 YNFKEQ. The CDR3 totals 17 residues. As DNA, the CDR3 is TGTGCCAGCAGCCAAGTGGGGGAGAGCTCCTATAATTCACCCCTCCACTTT. Translated: CASSQVGESSYNSPLHF.